This record concerns one T cell receptor (beta chain) sequence. What this receptor recognizes is not known. No clone much larger than this one lies a single base away; base qualities are absent. The CDR3 starts with the cysteine, ends with the phenylalanine, and has 15 residues. The retained sequence is limited to the CDR3, 45 bases, with the frame set at the first base. Trimming costs V 2 bases and J 5 bases, and their ends lie 13 bases apart. The germline V gene specifies KGHSH as CDR1 and LQKENI as CDR2. The CDR3 regions of human TCRbeta chains were analyzed by immunosequencing. From the authors' description of their analysis: Repertoire TCRs were checked for matches against a reference library of SARS-CoV-2-specific TCRs that had been generated using the MIRA antigen-specificity platform. Breadth was defined as the fraction of unique TCRs that were SARS-CoV-2-associated, and depth was defined as the fraction of total T cells that were SARS-CoV-2-associated. Using the MIRA data, every spike-specific TCR was mapped to the spike region that the TCR reacted to and assigned to either a CD4 or a CD8 class. Log10-transformed breadth and depth values were compared by one-way ANOVA with Sidak's multiple comparisons tests. The source is immuneACCESS, and TCRdb retained only in-frame sequences with V and J called. Part of the clones is not carried over; for the studies checked, unresolved V genes explain less than half of this, and the remainder is unexplained. D and trimming were read from the DNA, whereas the V and J calls and clone size are those reported in that table. The sample has about 140,000 clones on record, roughly 93% of them singletons. Of the sample, 6% to 7% is held by the ten largest clones.

The sample is drawn from a study of T cell responses to AZD1222 COVID-19 vaccine (dated by TCRdb to the early 2020s). Turning to the overall study: A total of approximately 230 trial participants underwent TCR sequencing, of whom some 210 received two doses of AZD1222 and about 25 received two doses of the MenACWY control vaccine. Trial participants were enrolled by age into subgroups of 18-55, 56-69 and 70-plus years, and about 150, 27 and 61 TCR-sequenced participants, respectively, were included in these subgroups.

The time point label for this specimen denotes: about 28 days (+/-7) after the second vaccine dose. Because spike-specific TCR depth and breadth did not differ between the two schedules, AZD1222 recipients who got a second dose at roughly 4 weeks were pooled with those who got a second dose at roughly 12 weeks. Vaccinee samples came from UK trials COV001 and COV002, including a single-blind randomized controlled phase 2/3 trial of AZD1222 (ChAdOx1 nCoV-19) in healthy adults. Trial participant PBMC samples were collected at day 0 and day 28 after the second dose for TCRbeta chain sequencing. General findings and caveats noted by the study authors: Conclusions about previously exposed vaccinees were limited because only six or seven AZD1222 recipients were SARS-CoV-2 seropositive at baseline. After two AZD1222 doses, both the breadth and the depth of spike-specific TCRs were significantly higher than at day 0 and than in MenACWY recipients. The 56-69-year group was small, and its depth increase did not reach significance, likely because of low power. Because no day 14 peak-response samples were available, the repertoires could be characterized only after the peak T cell response. Most participants were white British and females outnumbered males, and the authors suggested that clonal diversity may have been underestimated. Epitopes outside the regions mutated in the B.1.351 and B.1.1.7 variants were reportedly recognized by nearly half of the unique spike-specific TCRs. CD4 TCRs associated with the vaccine covered the entire spike protein, and the dominant responses were in regions 160-218 and 743-854.

The sample was peripheral blood, taken 28 days after the second AZD1222 dose. The chain is made from TRBV18 and TRBJ1-3, with a tentative D gene TRBD1 over 6 matching bases. The sequence came from an adult who received the AZD1222 COVID-19 vaccine. The CDR3 has the sequence CASSPSGAYRNTIYF. The DNA sequence follows: TGTGCCAGCTCACCATCGGGGGCGTATAGAAACACCATATATTTT.